The clone carrying this T cell receptor (beta chain) came up once. The target antigen is unknown. At the DNA level, this CDR3 is encoded by other sequences in the same sample as well. The study enrolled healthy HIV-negative adults without recent acute infections or vaccinations as donors. This sample is drawn from a study of shared clonotypes between healthy human individuals. Regarding the study as a whole: Larger richness was generally estimated for naive than memory subsets.

The assay was run at deep level. TCRdb keeps only in-frame clones here, not all; method: immunoSEQ multiplex PCR. This sample has approximately 980,000 clones, with approximately 76% found just once. The germline gives CDR1 SGHAT, CDR2 FQNNGV. Trimming stripped 0 bases from V and 2 bases from J, with 4 bases between. There are 13 residues in the CDR3. This clonotype originated in a man aged 18 to 30 in good health. The chain joins TRBV11-2 to TRBJ1-2; D is ambiguous. The sequencing sample was made of memory CD4+ T cells sorted from blood. Subset reported: CD45RA-negative fraction. Here the CDR3 reads CASSLELNYGYTF. The CDR3 bases are TGTGCCAGCAGCTTAGAGTTAAACTATGGCTACACCTTC.